The clone carrying this T cell receptor beta chain was seen once. Original methodology: Estimation of nucleated cell counts relied on the amplification of reference gene primers. The method was immunoSEQ multiplex PCR; TCRdb's version includes in-frame clones alone and lacks a portion of them. The DNA gave D and trimming, while V, J and clone size come from that table. The sample lists about 64,000 clones; around 86% were seen once. The data stem from a study of blood T cell repertoires in COVID-19. Study at large: Sites in the United States, Italy and Spain provided acute and convalescent COVID-19 samples. Nucleic acid was either cDNA or gDNA, and it came from T cells, B-cell-depleted T cells, or PBMCs.

The CDR3 length is 16 residues. Germline loops: CDR1 MDHEN, CDR2 SYDVKM. V trimming: 6 bases; J trimming: 9 bases; junction bases outside the gene matches: 13. Sequencing was performed on peripheral blood. The chain combines TRBV28 with TRBJ2-1; 11 positions agree with TRBD2. This receptor was identified in a man aged 35 to 55 with acute or convalescent COVID-19. In DNA form, the CDR3 reads TGTGCCAGCAGCCTCAACCCGGCTAGCGGGAGGCGTGAGCAGTTCTTC. It yields the protein CASSLNPASGRREQFF.